A single sample is the source of the 32 T cell receptor beta chains below, sequenced in a study of blood T cell repertoires in COVID-19 (dated by TCRdb to 2020 to 2021). The library was built by means of the immunoSEQ multiplex PCR assay. In TCRdb, the immuneACCESS table is reduced to in-frame sequences with V and J assigned. These tables do not hold every clone; where another copy was compared, an unresolved V gene accounts for under half, and the others remain unexplained. Within this sample are roughly 190,000 clones, with around 82% of them counted one time only. The ten biggest clones cover around 5.5% of the sample. The sequencing sample was made of PBMCs or T cells enriched from blood (not recorded which). The receptors here all came from a woman between 55 and 75 years old with acute COVID-19.

This sequence joins TRBV28 and TRBJ2-4; 9 bases match TRBD1. V shed 3 bases, J shed 3 bases, and the junction held 9 bases outside the gene matches. In germline, CDR1 is MDHEN, CDR2 SYDVKM. The CDR3 is 17 residues long. CDR3 amino acids: CASSFGKGQGYKNIQYF. CDR3 bases: TGTGCCAGCAGTTTCGGGAAGGGACAGGGATACAAAAACATTCAGTACTTC.

The rearrangement links TRBV6-1 to TRBJ2-3; D is perhaps TRBD2 (5 bases). Trimming shortened V by 6 bases and J by 0 bases, and 10 bases separated the two germline ends. Germline assignment: CDR1 MNHNS and CDR2 SASEGT. This CDR3 has 14 residues. This chain's CDR3 is CASRAGVSTDTQYF. Here the CDR3 DNA reads TGTGCCAGCAGGGCCGGGGTCAGCACAGATACGCAGTATTTT.

This chain uses TRBV24-1 with TRBJ2-7; tentatively, D is TRBD1 (6 bases). This CDR3 has 13 amino acids. Trimming removed 5 bases from V and 3 bases from J, with 10 bases in between. Germline-derived CDR1 and CDR2 are KGHDR and SFDVKD. CDR3 in DNA: TGTGCCACCAGTGCAGGGGCTCACTACGAGCAGTACTTC. It yields the protein CATSAGAHYEQYF.

This chain connects TRBV9 to TRBJ2-2; no definite D call. The CDR3 sequence is 15 residues long. V lost 0 bases and J 1 base, leaving 7 bases between the germline ends. The germline CDR1 and CDR2 sequences are SGDLS and YYNGEE. The CDR3 loop is CASSVEKRNTGELFF. The DNA of the CDR3 is TGTGCCAGCAGCGTAGAAAAGAGGAACACCGGGGAGCTGTTTTTT.

The chain links TRBV4-2 to TRBJ1-5; TRBD1 agrees at 8 bases. Germline-derived CDR1 and CDR2 are LGHNA and YNFKEQ. The CDR3 is 15 residues long. The V and J ends lost 4 bases and 6 bases, in that order; junction bases with no gene match: 8. CDR3 bases: TGTGCCAGCAGCCGAGAAGACAGGGGAGGTCAGCCCCAGCATTTT. This translates into CASSREDRGGQPQHF.

The chain links TRBV3-1 (or the pseudogene TRBV3-2) to TRBJ1-1, with 9 nucleotides matching TRBD1. V was clipped by 3 bases and J by 1 base; unmatched bases: 6. In germline, CDR1 is LGHDT, CDR2 YNNKEL (reference sequence). The CDR3 is 16 amino acids. The CDR3, as DNA: TGTGCCAGCAGCCAGACGGGACAGGGTAGGAACACTGAAGCTTTCTTT. This translates into CASSQTGQGRNTEAFF.

This clone was seen a handful of times. The chain recombines TRBV3-1 (or the pseudogene TRBV3-2) with TRBJ1-1; 8 bases match TRBD1. CDR1 is LGHDT and CDR2 is YNNKEL in the germline V gene (reference sequence). This CDR3 region has 17 residues. With 2 bases clipped from V and 7 bases from J, the junction kept 15 bases outside the gene matches. The CDR3 region is CASSQFSGTGPYHEAFF. The CDR3 DNA is TGTGCCAGCAGCCAATTCTCCGGGACAGGCCCTTATCATGAAGCTTTCTTT.

V gene TRBV4-2 combines with J gene TRBJ1-1; no clear D. Germline V gene data show CDR1 as LGHNA and CDR2 as YNFKEQ. The length of the CDR3 is 14 residues. V lost 5 bases to trimming and J lost 4 bases, with 14 bases between them. The CDR3 is CASSGWKTGTEAFF. For the CDR3, the DNA is TGTGCCAGCAGCGGATGGAAGACGGGCACTGAAGCTTTCTTT.

This clone was seen more than once but under ten times. This rearrangement joins TRBV6-4 to TRBJ2-7; weak D call: TRBD2 (6 bases). The CDR3 consists of 13 residues. Germline V gene lookup returns CDR1 MRHNA and CDR2 SNTAGT. V lost 4 bases and J 2 bases, leaving 9 bases between the germline ends. In DNA form, the CDR3 reads TGTGCCAGCAGTGGACGGGGGACCTACGAGCAGTACGTC. Encoded protein: CASSGRGTYEQYV.

V is TRBV5-4 and J is TRBJ1-4, with a weak D call TRBD1 (5 bases). CDR1 and CDR2 (germline): SGHNT, YYREEE (reference sequence). This CDR3 has 12 amino acids. The V and J ends lost 1 base and 12 bases respectively, with 10 bases between them. The CDR3: CASSLWQGQLFF. The CDR3 DNA reads as TGTGCCAGCAGCTTGTGGCAGGGCCAACTGTTTTTT.

The genes are TRBV5-8 and TRBJ1-2; D ambiguous. Germline V gives CDR1 SGHTS, CDR2 YDEGEE. The V and J ends lost 1 base and 8 bases respectively, with 15 bases between them. The CDR3 runs to 14 residues. CDR3 coding DNA: TGTGCCAGCAGCTTGACCTGGGAGGGTGTGGGCTACACCTTC. Translating it yields CASSLTWEGVGYTF.

The chain recombines TRBV28 with TRBJ1-3; 8 nucleotides line up with TRBD1. The trim removed 6 bases at V and 8 bases at J, leaving 15 bases unmatched. Looked up from germline, CDR1 is MDHEN and CDR2 is SYDVKM. The CDR3 consists of 16 residues. CDR3 protein: CASSESQGVLSDTIYF. The CDR3 region has the DNA TGTGCCAGCAGCGAATCACAGGGGGTTTTATCGGACACCATATATTTT.

The chain carries TRBV5-1 and TRBJ1-2; D may be TRBD1 (5 bases). Germline V gene lookup returns CDR1 SGHRS and CDR2 YFSETQ. The CDR3 is 16 amino acids. V lost 0 bases and J lost 0, with 12 bases in between. CDR3 sequence: CASSLVLGGPNYGYTF. CDR3 sequence (DNA): TGCGCCAGCAGCTTGGTCCTCGGGGGACCTAACTATGGCTACACCTTC.

The table lists this clone with a count of one. The rearrangement uses TRBV10-3 and TRBJ1-4, with no clear D. The V end was cut by 0 bases, the J end by 5 bases, with 19 bases between. Germline V gives CDR1 ENHRY, CDR2 SYGVKD. CDR3 length: 18 amino acids. CDR3 sequence: CAISESTLATRENEKLFF. The CDR3 coding sequence is TGTGCCATCAGTGAGTCGACTCTGGCGACGCGAGAGAATGAAAAACTGTTTTTT.

V gene TRBV19 combines with J gene TRBJ2-1; 9 bases agree with TRBD1. The germline V gene encodes CDR1 LNHDA and CDR2 SQIVND (reference sequence). V lost 7 bases, J lost 5 bases, and 6 bases stayed unmatched. The CDR3 covers 14 residues. The CDR3 DNA reads TGTGCCAGTATTTCGGGACAGGGCCACAATGAGCAGTTCTTC. Its protein product is CASISGQGHNEQFF.

By proportion, this clone is medium-sized. The gene calls are TRBV5-6 and TRBJ1-2, with a possible D match to TRBD1 (5 bases). The CDR3 is made up of 18 amino acids. The ends were cut back, 2 bases at V and 8 bases at J, with 28 bases in the middle. Germline V lookup: CDR1 SGHDT, CDR2 YYEEEE. This CDR3 is CASSLVTLRMGGRQGYTF. The CDR3 coding sequence is TGTGCCAGCAGCTTAGTAACTTTGCGAATGGGAGGGAGACAGGGCTACACCTTC.

The CDR3 loop is CASSEAQGAGYEQYF. The DNA for the CDR3 is TGTGCCAGCAGTGAAGCCCAGGGGGCAGGGTACGAGCAGTACTTC. The chain employs TRBV2 and TRBJ2-7; 8 bases map to TRBD1. The CDR3 loop spans 15 amino acids. CDR1 and CDR2 from the germline V gene are SNHLY and FYNNEI. Trimming cost V 0 bases and J 4 bases; bases outside gene matches: 5.

The chain has TRBV3-1 (or the pseudogene TRBV3-2) and TRBJ1-4, with D perhaps matching TRBD1 (6 bases). Germline CDR1 is LGHDT and CDR2 is YNNKEL (reference sequence). The CDR3 totals 15 residues. V was cut by 6 bases and J by 4 bases, with 15 bases left in between. For the CDR3, the DNA is TGTGCCAGCAGGGAACGGACCAGGGGTAATGAAAAACTGTTTTTT. Amino acids: CASRERTRGNEKLFF.

This clone appeared a few times. J is TRBJ1-5 and V is TRBV7-2; D is uncertain. Trimming took 1 base from V and 4 from J, leaving 8 bases between them. This CDR3 comprises 14 residues. Germline CDR1 is SGHTA and CDR2 is FQGNSA. CDR3 sequence reads: CASSLDSPNQPQHF. CDR3 DNA sequence: TGTGCCAGCAGCTTAGACAGCCCAAATCAGCCCCAGCATTTT.

The rearrangement links TRBV10-1 to TRBJ1-6, with TRBD1 matching 8 bases. The V gene's germline CDR1 is WNHNN and CDR2 SYGVQD (reference sequence). The CDR3 covers 15 residues. The junction had 10 bases not matched to a gene; V was cut back by 5 bases and J by 10 bases. This CDR3 is CASSSLGQGVSPLHF. The CDR3 bases are TGCGCCAGCAGTTCACTCGGACAGGGTGTATCACCCCTCCACTTT.

The V call is TRBV11-2, the J call TRBJ2-1; 9 bases match TRBD1. This CDR3 has 16 residues. CDR1 is SGHAT, CDR2 FQNNGV, per germline. V lost 3 bases to trimming and J lost 1 base; unmatched junction nucleotides: 4. The CDR3 sequence: CASSFSGTGSYNEQFF. In DNA form, the CDR3 reads TGTGCCAGCAGCTTCAGCGGGACAGGGTCCTACAATGAGCAGTTCTTC.

The chain combines TRBV4-1 with TRBJ1-2; D is undetermined. The CDR3 is 15 amino acids. Germline-derived CDR1 and CDR2 are MGHRA and YSYEKL. Trimming took 1 base from V and 0 from J, leaving 9 bases between them. The DNA of the CDR3 is TGCGCCAGCAGCCAAGCCCCCACAGCTAACTATGGCTACACCTTC. Its protein is CASSQAPTANYGYTF.

The rearrangement uses TRBV4-3 and TRBJ2-2, with a weak D call TRBD1 (5 bases). The CDR3 consists of 17 residues. Germline V gene sequence: CDR1 LGHNA, CDR2 YSLEER. V lost 0 bases to trimming and J lost 1 base, with 12 bases between them. The CDR3 nucleotides are TGCGCCAGCAGCCAAGATAAGGGGTGGTGGAACACCGGGGAGCTGTTTTTT. Its translation: CASSQDKGWWNTGELFF.

The J gene is TRBJ1-1, the V gene TRBV4-3; 7 nucleotides agree with TRBD1. The CDR3 is made up of 18 amino acids. Germline V gene data show CDR1 as LGHNA and CDR2 as YSLEER. The V and J ends lost 0 bases and 0 bases, in that order; junction bases with no gene match: 10. The CDR3 DNA follows: TGCGCCAGCAGCCAAGATCTAGTACGGGGGACAGTGAACACTGAAGCTTTCTTT. Amino acids: CASSQDLVRGTVNTEAFF.

The rearrangement links TRBV13 to TRBJ1-2; D is unresolved. The germline V gene has CDR1 PRHDT and CDR2 FYEKMQ (reference sequence). This CDR3 has 15 amino acids. V lost 5 bases to trimming and J lost 3 bases, with 16 bases between them. CDR3 sequence: CASSRSMAQDYGYTF. CDR3 DNA: TGTGCCAGCAGCCGGTCCATGGCTCAGGACTATGGCTACACCTTC.

Only one count was recorded for this clone. The V gene is TRBV7-2, the J gene TRBJ2-1; 9 nucleotides line up with TRBD2. CDR3 size: 17 residues. From germline, CDR1 is SGHTA and CDR2 FQGNSA. The J segment lost 1 base and the V segment lost 5 bases, leaving 9 bases of the junction unmatched. CDR3 DNA sequence: TGTGCCAGCAGCCCTCAAGCGGGAGGCCTTTCCTACAATGAGCAGTTCTTC. Amino acids: CASSPQAGGLSYNEQFF.

The chain is built from TRBV7-2 and TRBJ1-6, with D tentatively TRBD1 (5 bases). Trimming took off 4 bases at V and 7 bases at J, with 14 bases between the two ends. Germline V lookup: CDR1 SGHTA, CDR2 FQGNSA. This CDR3 has 15 amino acids. Here the CDR3 DNA reads TGTGCCAGCAGCTCGTCCGGGACTCCAAATTCACCCCTCCACTTT. It specifies CASSSSGTPNSPLHF.

To note about this clone: In the same sample, other DNA sequences code for this CDR3. The chain combines TRBV5-4 with TRBJ2-5; 16 positions agree with TRBD2. Germline lookup yields CDR1 SGHNT and CDR2 YYREEE (reference sequence). V shed 4 bases and J 3 bases; nucleotides not matched to a gene: 6. This CDR3 has 17 amino acids. The CDR3, as DNA: TGTGCCAGCAGCCCGGGACTAGCGGGAGGGCCTGAAGAGACCCAGTACTTC. Translating it yields CASSPGLAGGPEETQYF.

The chain's CDR3 is CAWSVRTGAQETQYF. The CDR3 DNA sequence: TGTGCCTGGAGTGTAAGGACAGGGGCACAAGAGACCCAGTACTTC. The chain carries TRBV30 and TRBJ2-5; TRBD1 aligns across 9 bases. The CDR3 is 15 residues long. Germline loops: CDR1 GTSNPN, CDR2 SVGIG (reference sequence). The V and J ends lost 0 bases and 2 bases, in that order; junction bases with no gene match: 4.

The chain carries TRBV11-2 and TRBJ1-1; possible D gene TRBD1, 6 bases. Trimming left V 5 bases short and J 5 bases short, with 18 bases between. Germline loops: CDR1 SGHAT, CDR2 FQNNGV. The CDR3 covers 15 residues. As DNA, the CDR3 is TGTGCCAGCAGCCTAAGTGCGGGGGCGAGGACTGAAGCTTTCTTT. This sequence encodes CASSLSAGARTEAFF.

The V call is TRBV5-1, the J call TRBJ1-1; 7 bases are a match to TRBD1. Germline values: CDR1 SGHRS, CDR2 YFSETQ. This CDR3 spans 14 amino acids. V lost 1 base to trimming and J lost 3 bases; unmatched junction nucleotides: 3. For the CDR3, the DNA is TGCGCCAGCAGCTTGAGCAGGGGGGACACTGAAGCTTTCTTT. Translation gives CASSLSRGDTEAFF. Using reference TRBV5-1 and TRBJ1-1 for the parts outside the CDR3, the full variable domain is KAGVTQTPRYLIKTRGQQVTLSCSPISGHRSVSWYQQTPGQGLQFLFEYFSETQRNKGNFPGRFSGRQFSNSRSEMNVSTLELGDSALYLCASSLSRGDTEAFFGQGTRLTVV.

The chain couples TRBV18 to TRBJ1-1; weak D call: TRBD1 (6 bases). Trimming stripped 5 bases from V and 1 base from J, with 14 bases between. CDR1 KGHSH and CDR2 LQKENI come from the germline V gene. The CDR3 extends over 15 amino acids. Written as DNA, the CDR3 is TGTGCCAGCTCATCCCAGACAGGAAAGAACACTGAAGCTTTCTTT. This translates into CASSSQTGKNTEAFF.